What follows are 28 T cell receptor beta chains derived from one specimen sequenced in a study of blood T cell repertoires in COVID-19. Sequencing used immunoSEQ multiplex PCR; TCRdb keeps in-frame clones, though not all of them. The repertoire consists of over 250,000 clones, with roughly 89% occurring once and the leading ten covering 2% to 2.5%. Sequenced sample: peripheral blood. These receptors originate from a man aged 50 to 60 with acute or convalescent COVID-19.

The chain joins TRBV28 to TRBJ1-1; 7 bases are shared with TRBD1. V was clipped by 8 bases and J by 1 base; unmatched bases: 7. CDR3 length equals 14 residues. CDR1 and CDR2 from the germline V gene are MDHEN and SYDVKM. CDR3 in amino acids: CASASGGTNTEAFF. For the CDR3, the DNA is TGTGCCAGCGCCTCAGGGGGGACGAACACTGAAGCTTTCTTT.

V usage is TRBV11-2 and J usage is TRBJ1-5; D gene ambiguous. Deletions cut 4 bases from V and 2 bases from J, with 15 bases between. The CDR3 is made up of 16 amino acids. CDR1 and CDR2 from the germline V gene are SGHAT and FQNNGV. CDR3 residues: CASSSGFSSGNQPQHF. In DNA form, the CDR3 reads TGTGCCAGCAGCTCCGGGTTTTCTTCGGGCAATCAGCCCCAGCATTTT.

The chain joins TRBV30 to TRBJ1-1; TRBD1 might be the D (6 bases). CDR1 and CDR2 (germline): GTSNPN, SVGIG (reference sequence). V gave up 3 bases and J gave up 1 base, with 12 bases separating them. The CDR3 extends over 14 amino acids. The CDR3 reads CAWRKGTTNTEAFF. CDR3 nucleotide sequence: TGTGCCTGGAGGAAGGGGACAACGAACACTGAAGCTTTCTTT. Full variable domain (rest looked up from reference TRBV30 and TRBJ1-1): SQTIHQWPATLVQPVGSPLSLECTVEGTSNPNLYWYRQAAGRGLQLLFYSVGIGQISSEVPQNLSASRPQDRQFILSSKKLLLSDSGFYLCAWRKGTTNTEAFFGQGTRLTVV.

This rearrangement joins TRBV5-5 to TRBJ2-1, with D possibly matching TRBD1 (6 bases). The CDR3 is made up of 13 amino acids. The germline gives CDR1 SGHKS, CDR2 YYEKEE (reference sequence). V lost 4 bases and J 6 bases, leaving 11 bases between the germline ends. For the CDR3, the DNA is TGTGCCAGCAGCGGACCCAGGGGCAATGAGCAGTTCTTC. Encoded protein: CASSGPRGNEQFF.

The V gene is TRBV27, the J gene TRBJ2-7; 7 nucleotides line up with TRBD1. With V trimmed by 10 bases and J by 2 bases, 8 bases remained unmatched. Germline V gene data show CDR1 as MNHEY and CDR2 as SMNVEV (reference sequence). This CDR3 has 13 amino acids. The CDR3 nucleotides are TGTGCCATCACGGGGACAGATCCCTACGAGCAGTACTTC. This codes for CAITGTDPYEQYF.

The chain carries TRBV5-1 and TRBJ2-3; 7 positions match TRBD1. Trimming at V came to 5 bases and at J to 0 bases, leaving 6 bases not matched to a gene. The germline CDR1 and CDR2 sequences are SGHRS and YFSETQ. This CDR3 is built from 15 residues. CDR3 in DNA: TGCGCCAGCAGGAAACAGGGGCCTAGCACAGATACGCAGTATTTT. Amino acids: CASRKQGPSTDTQYF.

In regard to this clone: The same CDR3 arises from other DNA sequences in this sample as well. CDR3 in DNA: TGTGCCAGCAGCGTAGTGGGAGGGGAGGAGACCCAGTACTTC. This sequence encodes CASSVVGGEETQYF. V usage is TRBV9 and J usage is TRBJ2-5, with 7 bases fitting TRBD2. CDR3 size: 14 residues. Germline values: CDR1 SGDLS, CDR2 YYNGEE. With 0 bases clipped from V and 5 bases from J, the junction kept 4 bases outside the gene matches.

The chain recombines TRBV5-1 with TRBJ2-2, with 7 bases aligning to TRBD1. The CDR3 contains 16 residues. Per the germline V gene, CDR1 is SGHRS and CDR2 is YFSETQ. The junction had 6 bases not matched to a gene; V was cut back by 0 bases and J by 4 bases. This CDR3 reads CASSLGGTETTGELFF. For the CDR3, the DNA is TGCGCCAGCAGCTTGGGTGGGACAGAAACCACCGGGGAGCTGTTTTTT. Full variable domain (missing parts from reference TRBV5-1 and TRBJ2-2): KAGVTQTPRYLIKTRGQQVTLSCSPISGHRSVSWYQQTPGQGLQFLFEYFSETQRNKGNFPGRFSGRQFSNSRSEMNVSTLELGDSALYLCASSLGGTETTGELFFGEGSRLTVL.

The rearrangement uses TRBV5-5 and TRBJ2-7; TRBD2 agrees at 9 bases. The CDR3 has 16 amino acids. Germline values: CDR1 SGHKS, CDR2 YYEKEE (reference sequence). With 0 bases clipped from V and 3 bases from J, the junction kept 7 bases outside the gene matches. The CDR3 protein is CASSLGLAGAYYEQYF. The CDR3 DNA reads TGTGCCAGCAGCTTGGGGTTAGCGGGGGCCTACTACGAGCAGTACTTC. Drawing the rest from reference TRBV5-5 and TRBJ2-7, the complete variable domain is DAGVTQSPTHLIKTRGQQVTLRCSPISGHKSVSWYQQVLGQGPQFIFQYYEKEERGRGNFPDRFSARQFPNYSSELNVNALLLGDSALYLCASSLGLAGAYYEQYFGPGTRLTVT.

The gene calls are TRBV18 and TRBJ1-6, with D possibly matching TRBD1 (5 bases). The CDR3 is 14 amino acids. Germline CDR1 KGHSH, CDR2 LQKENI. V gave up 3 bases and J gave up 7 bases, with 10 bases separating them. CDR3 protein: CASSPGLDNSPLHF. CDR3 nucleotide sequence: TGTGCCAGCTCACCGGGACTGGACAATTCACCCCTCCACTTT.

V gene TRBV7-9 combines with J gene TRBJ1-6; weak D call: TRBD1 (5 bases). This CDR3 contains 16 residues. Germline CDR1 reads SEHNR; CDR2 reads FQNEAQ (reference sequence). V shed 4 bases and J shed 2 bases, with 12 bases lying between them. Here the CDR3 DNA reads TGTGCCAGCAGCTCAGACAGAAGCACCTATAATTCACCCCTCCACTTT. Protein: CASSSDRSTYNSPLHF. The full variable domain, its missing parts supplied by reference TRBV7-9 and TRBJ1-6, is DTGVSQNPRHKITKRGQNVTFRCDPISEHNRLYWYRQTLGQGPEFLTYFQNEAQLEKSRLLSDRFSAERPKGSFSTLEIQRTEQGDSAMYLCASSSDRSTYNSPLHFGNGTRLTVT.

The rearrangement uses TRBV4-1 and TRBJ1-2; unclear D gene. This CDR3 is built from 15 residues. Trimming left V 0 bases short and J 2 bases short, with 10 bases between. Germline V lookup: CDR1 MGHRA, CDR2 YSYEKL. CDR3 protein: CASSQETRGNYGYTF. In DNA form, the CDR3 reads TGCGCCAGCAGCCAAGAAACCCGAGGGAACTATGGCTACACCTTC.

In this sample, this clone turned up a few times. The chain combines TRBV10-3 with TRBJ1-1; D perhaps matches TRBD1 (5 bases). V was shortened by 2 bases and J by 4 bases, with 14 bases between the two germline ends. The CDR3 contains 15 residues. Germline CDR1 and CDR2: ENHRY and SYGVKD. CDR3 DNA sequence: TGTGCCATCAGTGAGACCCCGGGGGGAGGCACTGAAGCTTTCTTT. Its protein is CAISETPGGGTEAFF.

This clone was detected once. The chain links TRBV29-1 to TRBJ1-1; tentatively, D is TRBD1 (5 bases). The germline V gene encodes CDR1 SQVTM and CDR2 ANQGSEA. The CDR3 loop spans 13 amino acids. V gave up 4 bases and J gave up 1 base, with 10 bases separating them. For the CDR3, the DNA is TGCAGCGTTGGGACAACCACGAACACTGAAGCTTTCTTT. It is translated as CSVGTTTNTEAFF.

As regards this clone: Other DNA sequences of this sample code for an identical CDR3. The CDR3 region is CASSQTGYNEQFF. In DNA form, the CDR3 reads TGTGCCAGCAGCCAAACAGGATACAATGAGCAGTTCTTC. J is TRBJ2-1 and V is TRBV3-1 (or the pseudogene TRBV3-2); weak D call: TRBD1 (5 bases). Germline values: CDR1 LGHDT, CDR2 YNNKEL (reference sequence). Trimming shortened V by 2 bases and J by 4 bases, and 6 bases separated the two germline ends. The CDR3 totals 13 residues.

This clone was seen a few times. This chain joins TRBV11-1 and TRBJ2-7; D is ambiguous. The CDR3 is made up of 14 amino acids. CDR1 and CDR2 from the germline V gene are SGHAT and FQDESV (reference sequence). Trimming removed 3 bases at V and 1 base at J, with 10 bases between. Here the CDR3 reads CASSFRVPSYEQYF. The DNA for the CDR3 is TGTGCCAGCAGCTTTCGGGTCCCATCCTACGAGCAGTACTTC.

This clone was recorded only once. The chain is built from TRBV6-5 and TRBJ2-3, with unresolved D. This CDR3 has 13 amino acids. V lost 9 bases and J 1 base, leaving 11 bases between the germline ends. From germline, CDR1 is MNHEY and CDR2 SVGAGI. Here the CDR3 reads CASIPAGTDTQYF. Written as DNA, the CDR3 is TGTGCCAGTATCCCCGCGGGCACAGATACGCAGTATTTT.

V gene TRBV7-6 combines with J gene TRBJ1-6, with D hard to call. The CDR3 length is 15 residues. Germline V gene lookup returns CDR1 SGHVS and CDR2 FNYEAQ. The V end was cut by 5 bases, the J end by 8 bases, with 16 bases between. The CDR3 nucleotides read TGTGCCAGCAGCCAACAGTGGCCGGGAGATTCACCCCTCCACTTT. Residues: CASSQQWPGDSPLHF.

The chain carries TRBV27 and TRBJ1-1; unclear D gene. The CDR3 loop spans 13 amino acids. Looked up from germline, CDR1 is MNHEY and CDR2 is SMNVEV (reference sequence). V was pared by 3 bases and J by 0 bases, with 5 bases between. CDR3 in DNA: TGTGCCAGCAGTTTTAGATTGAACACTGAAGCTTTCTTT. Its translation is CASSFRLNTEAFF.

The gene calls are TRBV7-9 and TRBJ1-4, with 10 bases aligning to TRBD1. The germline V gene has CDR1 SEHNR and CDR2 FQNEAQ (reference sequence). This CDR3 spans 16 amino acids. Trimming at V came to 5 bases and at J to 8 bases, leaving 11 bases not matched to a gene. The CDR3 DNA reads as TGTGCCAGCAGCGTATGGACAGGGGGAGGTAGAGAAAAACTGTTTTTT. This encodes CASSVWTGGGREKLFF.

J is TRBJ2-4 and V is TRBV19; a possible D gene is TRBD2 (7 bases). V dropped 1 base and J dropped 0 bases, with 10 bases sitting between them. The CDR3 spans 16 residues. Germline CDR1 LNHDA, CDR2 SQIVND (reference sequence). Here the CDR3 reads CASSIAGGLAKNIQYF. The CDR3 DNA reads as TGTGCCAGTAGTATAGCCGGGGGGCTAGCCAAAAACATTCAGTACTTC.

The sample holds a few counts of this clone. V usage is TRBV3-1 (or the pseudogene TRBV3-2) and J usage is TRBJ2-7, with TRBD2 identical over 7 bases. This CDR3 region has 13 residues. Germline CDR1 and CDR2: LGHDT and YNNKEL (reference sequence). Trimming took 1 base from V and 5 from J; bases not matched to a gene: 2. The CDR3 spells CASSQGEGNEQYF. Written as DNA, the CDR3 is TGTGCCAGCAGCCAAGGGGAGGGAAACGAGCAGTACTTC.

This sequence joins TRBV21-1 and TRBJ2-2; the table's D gene call, TRBD1, was not cross checked with the DNA. TRBV21-1 corresponds to a pseudogene. The CDR3 has 12 residues. CDR3 region: CASRGAPGELFF. The DNA for the CDR3 is TGTGCCAGCAGGGGGGCCCCTGGGGAGCTGTTTTTT.

This chain uses TRBV2 with TRBJ1-4; D not certain. The germline V gene encodes CDR1 SNHLY and CDR2 FYNNEI. Deletions cut 4 bases from V and 10 bases from J, with 19 bases between. The CDR3 is 15 residues long. CDR3 loop: CASSATRHTIGKLFF. The CDR3 nucleotides are TGTGCCAGCAGTGCCACCCGACATACAATCGGAAAACTGTTTTTT.

V is TRBV11-2 and J is TRBJ2-2; a weak D match, TRBD2 (7 bases). Trimming stripped 2 bases from V and 6 bases from J, with 16 bases between. CDR1 is SGHAT, CDR2 FQNNGV, per germline. The CDR3 length is 16 residues. Here the CDR3 DNA reads TGTGCCAGCAGCTTAAGGGGGGGCCTCTTACCCGGGGAGCTGTTTTTT. Amino acid sequence: CASSLRGGLLPGELFF.

The CDR3 protein is CASSSGGLNQPQHF. The CDR3 DNA reads TGCGCCAGCAGCTCGGGGGGGCTCAATCAGCCCCAGCATTTT. V usage is TRBV5-1 and J usage is TRBJ1-5; D is possibly TRBD1 (6 bases). This CDR3 contains 14 residues. Trimming cost V 3 bases and J 3 bases, with 10 bases left between them. From germline, CDR1 is SGHRS and CDR2 YFSETQ.

The chain couples TRBV11-2 to TRBJ1-2; 7 bases line up with TRBD1. This CDR3 has 14 residues. The V gene's germline CDR1 is SGHAT and CDR2 FQNNGV. The V segment lost 6 bases and the J segment 5 bases; nucleotides outside the gene matches: 9. The chain's CDR3 is CASSRQGIGYGYTF. CDR3 DNA sequence: TGTGCCAGCAGTCGACAGGGAATAGGGTATGGCTACACCTTC.

Only one count was recorded for this clone. This sequence joins TRBV7-9 and TRBJ1-4; D not certain. Trimming shortened V by 5 bases and J by 0 bases, and 13 bases separated the two germline ends. In germline, CDR1 is SEHNR, CDR2 FQNEAQ (reference sequence). There are 16 residues in the CDR3. CDR3 sequence: CASSRLTSTTNEKLFF. The CDR3, as DNA: TGTGCCAGCAGCAGATTGACTAGCACAACTAATGAAAAACTGTTTTTT.